One sample yielded the 14 T cell receptor beta chains listed below, sequenced in a study of response to subunit inactivated influenza vaccine. One entry per CDR3 protein results from TCRdb running MiXCR on the RT-PCR reads. The sample gives roughly 620,000 distinct CDR3 sequences, about 10% of which show up once; about 10% is in the top ten. The same sample was also used in a study of T cells expressing NK-cell markers. That report adds: What made the TCR beta cDNA was 5'RACE template switching with UMIs.

Sequenced here: PBMCs from blood, sampled on the day of vaccination. All receptors come from a man in his fifties or sixties who received an inactivated influenza vaccine.

The chain uses TRBV3-1 and TRBJ2-7; no clear D. The CDR3 is 14 amino acids. Germline V lookup: CDR1 LGHDT, CDR2 YNNKEL (reference sequence). V was cut by 1 base and J by 3 bases, with 10 bases left in between. Written as DNA, the CDR3 is TGTGCCAGCAGCCAAGCGACCAGTTTCTACGAGCAGTACTTC. Protein sequence: CASSQATSFYEQYF.

This clonotype has only a few counts. The gene calls are TRBV27 and TRBJ2-7; TRBD1 or TRBD2 may be the D gene (6 bases each). CDR1 and CDR2 from the germline V gene are MNHEY and SMNVEV (reference sequence). This CDR3 comprises 15 residues. Trimming removed 2 bases at V and 2 bases at J, with 13 bases between. CDR3 nucleotide sequence: TGTGCCAGCAGTTTAAGGGCAGGGGAGGCCTACGAGCAGTACTTC. This translates into CASSLRAGEAYEQYF.

This clonotype showed up just a few times. The rearrangement uses TRBV4-1 and TRBJ2-7; TRBD2 aligns across 10 bases. This CDR3 comprises 16 residues. V shed 5 bases and J 3 bases; nucleotides not matched to a gene: 10. The germline V gene encodes CDR1 MGHRA and CDR2 YSYEKL. The DNA for the CDR3 is TGCGCCAGCAGCGCCTCAGGACTAGCGGATTACTACGAGCAGTACTTC. Translated: CASSASGLADYYEQYF.

V is TRBV6-1 and J is TRBJ2-1; no definite D call. CDR3 length: 15 residues. The germline gives CDR1 MNHNS, CDR2 SASEGT. Trimming left V 6 bases short and J 0 bases short, with 12 bases between. The CDR3 DNA reads as TGTGCCAGCAGCCCAGTGGGGATCTCCTACAATGAGCAGTTCTTC. Amino acids: CASSPVGISYNEQFF.

This clonotype was counted between two and nine times. The chain links TRBV9 to TRBJ2-1; the D gene is possibly TRBD1 (6 bases). Germline loops: CDR1 SGDLS, CDR2 YYNGEE. The CDR3 loop spans 16 amino acids. V lost 7 bases, J lost 1 base, and 18 bases lay in between. The CDR3 here is CASAGESGPSYNEQFF. CDR3 sequence (DNA): TGTGCCAGCGCAGGGGAGTCGGGGCCTTCCTACAATGAGCAGTTCTTC.

The sample holds a few counts of this clonotype. This sequence joins TRBV27 and TRBJ2-3; D unresolved. The CDR3 totals 14 residues. Germline loops: CDR1 MNHEY, CDR2 SMNVEV (reference sequence). The ends were cut back, 5 bases at V and 0 bases at J, with 9 bases in the middle. The CDR3 protein is CASSILYSTDTQYF. The CDR3 DNA reads TGTGCCAGCAGTATCCTCTACAGCACAGATACGCAGTATTTT.

The chain carries TRBV12-3 or TRBV12-4 and TRBJ2-7; D is possibly TRBD1 (6 bases). V lost 6 bases and J 6 bases, leaving 18 bases between the germline ends. The length of the CDR3 is 14 residues. The CDR3 loop reads CASRIDDRSGEQYF. CDR3 DNA: TGTGCCAGCAGAATTGACGACAGGTCTGGCGAGCAGTACTTC.

This clonotype was counted only a few times. V usage is TRBV20-1 and J usage is TRBJ2-1; 7 positions agree with TRBD2. Per the germline V gene, CDR1 is DFQATT and CDR2 is SNEGSKA (reference sequence). This CDR3 comprises 14 residues. Germline trimming cut 6 bases from V and 7 bases from J; bases unmatched to any gene: 12. CDR3 region: CSARVWGRDNEQFF. CDR3 nucleotides: TGCAGTGCGAGGGTGTGGGGGAGGGATAATGAGCAGTTCTTC.

This clonotype was seen a few times. V gene TRBV7-6 combines with J gene TRBJ2-1; no firm D call. The CDR3 spans 15 residues. V was trimmed by 5 bases and J by 3 bases, leaving 14 bases between them. Germline CDR1 and CDR2: SGHVS and FNYEAQ. This chain's CDR3 is CASSPDPLGYNEQFF. The CDR3 DNA is TGTGCCAGCAGCCCAGACCCGTTGGGCTACAATGAGCAGTTCTTC.

V is TRBV29-1 and J is TRBJ1-4; 9 bases are a match to TRBD1. Trimming at V came to 6 bases and at J to 7 bases, leaving 18 bases not matched to a gene. This CDR3 comprises 17 residues. CDR1 and CDR2 (germline): SQVTM, ANQGSEA. The CDR3 region has the DNA TGCAGCGTAGTCGAGGGACAGGGCAACCCTCTAGGTGAAAAACTGTTTTTT. Translating it yields CSVVEGQGNPLGEKLFF.

The CDR3 loop is CASSSGPARHEQYF. The CDR3 DNA follows: TGTGCCAGCAGTTCCGGGCCAGCCCGCCACGAGCAGTACTTC. The rearrangement joins TRBV28 to TRBJ2-7; D is uncertain. The germline V gene has CDR1 MDHEN and CDR2 SYDVKM. Between the trimmed V and J ends, which lost 4 bases and 5 bases, there was a span of 15 bases. This CDR3 is built from 14 residues.

This clonotype was seen more than once but under ten times. The chain links TRBV28 to TRBJ2-3; D unresolved. V shed 6 bases and J shed 5 bases, with 12 bases lying between them. The CDR3 runs to 13 residues. Germline-derived CDR1 and CDR2 are MDHEN and SYDVKM. CDR3 region: CASSRPPQDTQYF. The CDR3 nucleotides are TGTGCCAGCAGCCGACCACCACAAGATACGCAGTATTTT.

This clonotype came up a few times. This rearrangement joins TRBV19 to TRBJ1-1, with a weak D call TRBD1 (5 bases). The CDR3 consists of 15 residues. Germline loops: CDR1 LNHDA, CDR2 SQIVND (reference sequence). Trimming left V 3 bases short and J 0 bases short, with 11 bases between. The CDR3, as DNA: TGTGCCAGTAGTATCTCCAGGGTCATGAACACTGAAGCTTTCTTT. It specifies CASSISRVMNTEAFF.

This clonotype has more than one count but fewer than ten. V is TRBV29-1 and J is TRBJ1-1; D gene ambiguous. CDR3 length: 13 amino acids. V shed 4 bases and J shed 1 base, with 10 bases lying between them. The germline V gene has CDR1 SQVTM and CDR2 ANQGSEA. The CDR3 sequence: CSVGSPWNTEAFF. The CDR3 bases are TGCAGCGTTGGGTCTCCTTGGAACACTGAAGCTTTCTTT.